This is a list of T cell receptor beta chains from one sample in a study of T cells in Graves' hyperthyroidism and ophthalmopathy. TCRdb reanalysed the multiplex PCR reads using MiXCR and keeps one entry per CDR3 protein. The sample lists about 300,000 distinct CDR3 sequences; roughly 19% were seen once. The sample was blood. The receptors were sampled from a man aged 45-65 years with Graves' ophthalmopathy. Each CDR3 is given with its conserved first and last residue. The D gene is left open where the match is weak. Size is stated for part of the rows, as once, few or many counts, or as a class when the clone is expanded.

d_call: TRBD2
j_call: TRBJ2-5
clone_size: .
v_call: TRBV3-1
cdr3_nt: TGTGCCAGCAGTCCGACTAGCGGGAGATCGGAGACCCAGTACTTC
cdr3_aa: CASSPTSGRSETQYF

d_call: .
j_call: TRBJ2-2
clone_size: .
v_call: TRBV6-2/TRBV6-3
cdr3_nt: TGTGCCAGCGGGGACTTTACGAACACCGGGGAGCTGTTTTTT
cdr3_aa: CASGDFTNTGELFF

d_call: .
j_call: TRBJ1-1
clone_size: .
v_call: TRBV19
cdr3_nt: TGTGCCAGTAGTATCTCAGGCCTGAACACTGAAGCTTTCTTT
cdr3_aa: CASSISGLNTEAFF

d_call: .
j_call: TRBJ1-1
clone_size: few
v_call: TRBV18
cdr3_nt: TGTGCCAGCTCACCACCGGCACAGGGTACTGAAGCTTTCTTT
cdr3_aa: CASSPPAQGTEAFF

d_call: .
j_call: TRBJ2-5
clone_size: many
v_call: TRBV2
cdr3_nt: TGTGCCAGCAACTTCAACAGGGTCCAAGAGACCCAGTACTTC
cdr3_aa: CASNFNRVQETQYF

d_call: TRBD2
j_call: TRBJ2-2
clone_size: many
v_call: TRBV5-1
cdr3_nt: TGCGCCAGCAGCTTGGTTCTAGCGGGAGCCGGGGAGCTGTTTTTT
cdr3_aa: CASSLVLAGAGELFF

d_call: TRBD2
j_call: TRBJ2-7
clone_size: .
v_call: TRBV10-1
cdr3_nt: TGCGCCAGCAGTAAGCGGGAGGGCTCCCACGAGCAGTACTTC
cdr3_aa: CASSKREGSHEQYF

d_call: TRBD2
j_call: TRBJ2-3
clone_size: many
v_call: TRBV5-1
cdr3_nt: TGCGCCAGCAGCTTATTGGGGACTAGCGGTGATACGCAGTATTTT
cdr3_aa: CASSLLGTSGDTQYF

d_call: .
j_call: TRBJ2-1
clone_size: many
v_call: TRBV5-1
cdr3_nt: TGCGCCAGCAGTCAATCTTCTTTTTACAATGAGCAGTTCTTC
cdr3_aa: CASSQSSFYNEQFF

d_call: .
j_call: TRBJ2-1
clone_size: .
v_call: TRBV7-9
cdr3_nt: TGTGCCAGCAGCTTAGTGGGCTACAGCTCCTACAATGAGCAGTTCTTC
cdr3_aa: CASSLVGYSSYNEQFF

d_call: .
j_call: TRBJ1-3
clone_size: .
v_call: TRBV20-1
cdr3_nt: TGCAGTGCCCAGGGCTCTGGAAACACCATATATTTT
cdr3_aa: CSAQGSGNTIYF